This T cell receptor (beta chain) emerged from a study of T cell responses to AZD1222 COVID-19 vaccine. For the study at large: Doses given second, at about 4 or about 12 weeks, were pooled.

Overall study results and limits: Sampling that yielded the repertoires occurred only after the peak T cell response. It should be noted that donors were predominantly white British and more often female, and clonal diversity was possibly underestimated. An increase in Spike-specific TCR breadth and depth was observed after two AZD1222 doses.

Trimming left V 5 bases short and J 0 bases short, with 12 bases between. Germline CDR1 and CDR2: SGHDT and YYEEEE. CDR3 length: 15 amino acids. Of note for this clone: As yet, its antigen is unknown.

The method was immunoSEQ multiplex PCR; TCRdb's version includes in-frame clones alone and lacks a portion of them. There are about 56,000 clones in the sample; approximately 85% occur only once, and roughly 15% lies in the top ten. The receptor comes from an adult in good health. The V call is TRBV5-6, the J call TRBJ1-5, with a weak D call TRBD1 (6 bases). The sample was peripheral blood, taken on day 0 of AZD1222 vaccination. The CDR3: CASSSGGHSNQPQHF. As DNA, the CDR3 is TGTGCCAGCAGTTCGGGGGGACATAGCAATCAGCCCCAGCATTTT.